Each of the 18 T cell receptor beta chains below was sequenced from the same sample in a study of T cell changes during pregnancy in multiple sclerosis. Sequencing was performed with immunoSEQ multiplex PCR; in TCRdb, only in-frame clones are kept and a portion is missing. The data hold some 33,000 clones, with 80% to 90% observed a single time. The input for sequencing was CD8+ T cells from peripheral blood mononuclear cells, taken in the third trimester of pregnancy. These receptors were taken from a female donor with multiple sclerosis, enrolled in a pregnancy study.

The chain recombines TRBV9 with TRBJ2-3; D may be TRBD1 (6 bases). Trimming cost V 4 bases and J 2 bases, with 20 bases left between them. The CDR3 is 17 residues long. Germline V gives CDR1 SGDLS, CDR2 YYNGEE. The chain's CDR3 is CASSPQGVLKFTDTQYF. The CDR3 bases are TGTGCCAGCAGCCCACAGGGAGTCCTCAAATTCACAGATACGCAGTATTTT.

The chain uses TRBV6-6 and TRBJ2-1; D is possibly TRBD1 (6 bases). CDR1 MNHNY and CDR2 SVGAGI come from the germline V gene (reference sequence). CDR3 length equals 15 residues. V dropped 0 bases and J dropped 6 bases, with 12 bases sitting between them. The CDR3 sequence is CASSYSMAGVNEQFF. CDR3 nucleotides: TGTGCCAGCAGTTACTCGATGGCAGGGGTCAATGAGCAGTTCTTC.

This clone appeared a single time. The chain recombines TRBV4-1 with TRBJ1-5; D call uncertain. Germline lookup yields CDR1 MGHRA and CDR2 YSYEKL. Between the trimmed V and J ends, which lost 2 bases and 0 bases, there was a span of 14 bases. The length of the CDR3 is 17 residues. The CDR3 loop reads CASSQTGATNSNQPQHF. CDR3 coding DNA: TGCGCCAGCAGCCAAACGGGTGCCACTAATAGCAATCAGCCCCAGCATTTT.

This chain joins TRBV4-1 and TRBJ2-7, with TRBD2 matching over 8 bases. The CDR3 is 13 amino acids. Germline loops: CDR1 MGHRA, CDR2 YSYEKL. J was trimmed by 6 bases and V by 4 bases; bases with no gene match: 5. DNA for the CDR3: TGCGCCAGCAGCCCCAGCGGGAGAACCGAGCAGTACTTC. This gives the protein CASSPSGRTEQYF.

This clone appeared a few times. The chain has TRBV27 and TRBJ2-2, with 7 bases fitting TRBD1. The CDR3 extends over 16 amino acids. Trimming cost V 5 bases and J 1 base; bases outside gene matches: 7. Germline values: CDR1 MNHEY, CDR2 SMNVEV (reference sequence). CDR3 in amino acids: CASSPRQGVNTGELFF. The CDR3 DNA sequence: TGTGCCAGCAGTCCCCGACAGGGAGTGAACACCGGGGAGCTGTTTTTT.

The J gene is TRBJ1-1, the V gene TRBV6-1; TRBD1 might be the D (5 bases). The CDR3 loop spans 15 amino acids. Germline assignment: CDR1 MNHNS and CDR2 SASEGT. With 0 bases removed from V and 4 bases from J, the gap between germline ends came to 12 bases. The CDR3: CASSEATQGGTEAFF. DNA for the CDR3: TGTGCCAGCAGTGAAGCAACTCAGGGAGGCACTGAAGCTTTCTTT.

V gene TRBV9 combines with J gene TRBJ2-1; TRBD1 might be the D (5 bases). V was shortened by 0 bases and J by 7 bases, with 11 bases between the two germline ends. Germline CDR1 reads SGDLS; CDR2 reads YYNGEE. This CDR3 region has 14 residues. CDR3 loop: CASSVGQGRNEQFF. The CDR3 DNA reads TGTGCCAGCAGCGTAGGGCAGGGTAGGAATGAGCAGTTCTTC.

The chain carries TRBV21-1 and TRBJ1-1. TRBV21-1 has pseudogene status. The CDR3 length is 19 residues. CDR3 protein: CASSKARGGAASMNTEAFF. The DNA for the CDR3 is TGTGCCAGCAGCAAAGCAAGGGGAGGGGCCGCCTCGATGAACACTGAAGCTTTCTTT.

The V gene is TRBV28, the J gene TRBJ1-5; D unresolved. The V gene lost 6 bases and the J gene lost 0 bases, with 18 bases spanning the gap. The CDR3 loop spans 17 amino acids. Germline V CDR1 and CDR2: MDHEN, SYDVKM. For the CDR3, the DNA is TGTGCCAGCAGGTCGTCAAGATTGGGCTATAGCAATCAGCCCCAGCATTTT. Its translation: CASRSSRLGYSNQPQHF.

This clone was observed a few times. As DNA, the CDR3 is TGTGCCAGCAGTGAAAATGTGGTAGCGGGAGTCTCGGAGACCCAGTACTTC. Residues: CASSENVVAGVSETQYF. The gene calls are TRBV2 and TRBJ2-5; 9 nucleotides align to TRBD2. J lost 5 bases, V lost 2 bases, and 12 bases had no gene match. CDR1 and CDR2 (germline): SNHLY, FYNNEI. CDR3 length equals 17 residues. The whole variable domain, filled in from reference TRBV2 and TRBJ2-5, reads EPEVTQTPSHQVTQMGQEVILRCVPISNHLYFYWYRQILGQKVEFLVSFYNNEISEKSEIFDDQFSVERPDGSNFTLKIRSTKLEDSAMYFCASSENVVAGVSETQYFGPGTRLLVL.

This clone was seen a single time. The chain carries TRBV9 and TRBJ2-2; 14 nucleotides match TRBD2. V lost 4 bases to trimming and J lost 4 bases; unmatched junction nucleotides: 9. The CDR3 is 18 amino acids. Germline-derived CDR1 and CDR2 are SGDLS and YYNGEE. CDR3 in DNA: TGTGCCAGCAGCCCCCGACTAGCGGGGGGGCTGGGCACCGGGGAGCTGTTTTTT. This translates into CASSPRLAGGLGTGELFF.

The V call is TRBV7-9, the J call TRBJ1-2, with 8 bases lining up with TRBD1. CDR1 and CDR2 (germline): SEHNR, FQNEAQ (reference sequence). The V and J ends lost 0 bases and 2 bases, in that order; junction bases with no gene match: 2. The CDR3 covers 15 residues. In nucleotides, the CDR3 is TGTGCCAGCAGCTTAGCGGGACAGGAGAACTATGGCTACACCTTC. Protein sequence: CASSLAGQENYGYTF.

V is TRBV6-6 and J is TRBJ1-5; D is ambiguous. The germline V and J ends were trimmed by 2 bases and 0 bases, with 5 bases remaining between them. The CDR3 spans 14 residues. In germline, CDR1 is MNHNY, CDR2 SVGAGI (reference sequence). The CDR3 is CASSYPYSNQPQHF. The CDR3 DNA follows: TGTGCCAGCAGTTACCCTTATAGCAATCAGCCCCAGCATTTT.

The genes are TRBV7-9 and TRBJ2-2; maybe TRBD2 (5 bases). In germline, CDR1 is SEHNR, CDR2 FQNEAQ (reference sequence). This CDR3 contains 15 residues. Between the trimmed V and J ends, which lost 4 bases and 0 bases, there was a span of 9 bases. The DNA of the CDR3 is TGTGCCAGCAGCTCCCCGGACTCGAACACCGGGGAGCTGTTTTTT. It encodes CASSSPDSNTGELFF.

J is TRBJ2-1 and V is TRBV5-1, with TRBD2 as a possible D gene (6 bases). Germline values: CDR1 SGHRS, CDR2 YFSETQ. The CDR3 runs to 17 residues. V lost 0 bases to trimming and J lost 7 bases, with 20 bases between them. The CDR3 nucleotides are TGCGCCAGCAGCTTGGTCCTAGCCGGGGGTAGTGGTAATGAGCAGTTCTTC. The encoded protein is CASSLVLAGGSGNEQFF.

DNA for the CDR3: TGTGCCATCAGTTTTAAAGGGACAGGGGACCGGGATGAGCAGTTCTTC. The encoded protein is CAISFKGTGDRDEQFF. This chain links TRBV10-3 with TRBJ2-1, with 10 bases matching TRBD1. The J segment lost 8 bases and the V segment lost 5 bases, leaving 12 bases of the junction unmatched. Germline values: CDR1 ENHRY, CDR2 SYGVKD. This CDR3 has 16 amino acids.

As to this clone: A read error may produce the germline difference seen at one junction end. The rearrangement links TRBV13 to TRBJ1-6; no clear D gene. This CDR3 is built from 12 residues. Germline V gene sequence: CDR1 PRHDT, CDR2 FYEKMQ (reference sequence). CDR3 nucleotides: TGTGCCAGCAGCTCCTCTAATTCACCCCTCCACTTT. Its protein product is CASSSSNSPLHF.

The rearrangement links TRBV11-2 to TRBJ2-7; possible D gene TRBD2, 6 bases. The CDR3 length is 15 residues. V dropped 5 bases and J dropped 0 bases, with 14 bases sitting between them. Germline CDR1 SGHAT, CDR2 FQNNGV. The DNA of the CDR3 is TGTGCCAGCAGCCCGGACTACCTGAGCTCCTACGAGCAGTACTTC. Residues: CASSPDYLSSYEQYF.